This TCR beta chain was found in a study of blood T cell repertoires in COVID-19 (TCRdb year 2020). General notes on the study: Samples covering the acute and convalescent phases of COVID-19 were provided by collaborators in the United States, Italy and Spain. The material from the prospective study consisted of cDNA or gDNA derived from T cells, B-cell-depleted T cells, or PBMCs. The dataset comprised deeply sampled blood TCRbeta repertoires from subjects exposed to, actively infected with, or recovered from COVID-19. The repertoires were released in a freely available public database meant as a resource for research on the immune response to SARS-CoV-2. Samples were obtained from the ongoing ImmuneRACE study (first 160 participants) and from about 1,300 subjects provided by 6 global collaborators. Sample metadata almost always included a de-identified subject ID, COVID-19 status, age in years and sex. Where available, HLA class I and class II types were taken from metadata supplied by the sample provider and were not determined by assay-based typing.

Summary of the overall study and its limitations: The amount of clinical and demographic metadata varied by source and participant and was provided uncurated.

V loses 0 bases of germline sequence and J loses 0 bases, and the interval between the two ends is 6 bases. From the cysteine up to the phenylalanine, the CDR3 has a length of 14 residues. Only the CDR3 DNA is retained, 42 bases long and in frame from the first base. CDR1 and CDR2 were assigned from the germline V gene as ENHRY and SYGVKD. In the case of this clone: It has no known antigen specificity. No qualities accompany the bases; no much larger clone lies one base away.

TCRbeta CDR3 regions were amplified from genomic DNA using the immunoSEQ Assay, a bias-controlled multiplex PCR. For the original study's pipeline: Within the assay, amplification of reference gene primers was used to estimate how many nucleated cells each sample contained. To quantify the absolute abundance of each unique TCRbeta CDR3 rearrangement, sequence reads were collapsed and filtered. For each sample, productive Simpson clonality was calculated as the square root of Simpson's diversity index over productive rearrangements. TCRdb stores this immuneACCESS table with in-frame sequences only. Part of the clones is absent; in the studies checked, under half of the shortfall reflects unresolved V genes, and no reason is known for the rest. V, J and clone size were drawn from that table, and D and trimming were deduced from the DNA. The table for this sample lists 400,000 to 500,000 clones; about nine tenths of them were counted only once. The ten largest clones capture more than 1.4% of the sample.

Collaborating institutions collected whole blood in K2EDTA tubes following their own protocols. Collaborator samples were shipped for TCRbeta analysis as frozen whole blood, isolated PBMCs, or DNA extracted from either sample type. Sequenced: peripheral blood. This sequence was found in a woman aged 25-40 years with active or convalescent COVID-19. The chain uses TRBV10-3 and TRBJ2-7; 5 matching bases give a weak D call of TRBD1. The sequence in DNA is TGTGCCATCAGTGAGTCGGACACCTCCTACGAGCAGTACTTC. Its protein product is CAISESDTSYEQYF.